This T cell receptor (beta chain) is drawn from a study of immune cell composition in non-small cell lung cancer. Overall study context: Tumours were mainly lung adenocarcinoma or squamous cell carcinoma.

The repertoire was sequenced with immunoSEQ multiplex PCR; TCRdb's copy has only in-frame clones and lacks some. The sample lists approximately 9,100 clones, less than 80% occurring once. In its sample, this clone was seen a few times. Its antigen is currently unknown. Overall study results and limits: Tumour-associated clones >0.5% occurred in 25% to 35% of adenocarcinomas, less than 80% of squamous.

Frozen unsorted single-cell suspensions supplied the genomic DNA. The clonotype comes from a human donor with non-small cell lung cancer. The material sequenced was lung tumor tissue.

DNA for the CDR3: TGTGCCAGCAGTTTATTAGCTAGCGGGAGCATGGGTGAGCAGTTCTTC. Translation gives CASSLLASGSMGEQFF. The V and J genes are TRBV28 and TRBJ2-1; TRBD2 aligns across 10 bases. Per the germline V gene, CDR1 is MDHEN and CDR2 is SYDVKM. There are 16 residues in the CDR3. V gave up 1 base and J gave up 9 bases; unmatched junction bases: 9.